This TCR beta chain was documented in a study of technical replicates of blood from a handful of donors. V was pared by 4 bases and J by 4 bases, with 4 bases of the junction left unmatched. CDR3 length equals 13 residues. The germline CDR1 and CDR2 sequences are MNHEY and SMNVEV (reference sequence). The assay was immunoSEQ multiplex PCR, and TCRdb's table has in-frame clones only and misses some. Of roughly 100,000 clones in the sample, 96% were seen once. The chain is built from TRBV27 and TRBJ2-7; 7 positions match TRBD1. The sample taken for sequencing was T cells isolated from PBMCs. The receptor was derived from a human donor in good health. For the CDR3, the DNA is TGTGCCAGCAGTTGGGGCAGGGGGTACGAGCAGTACTTC. It specifies CASSWGRGYEQYF.